Each of the 8 T cell receptor beta chains below was sequenced from the same sample in a study of cytomegalovirus exposure and HLA in healthy donors. 13 Jbeta primers and 60 Vbeta primers were used for the PCR. Some clones are missing from TCRdb's copy, which holds only in-frame ones; the method was immunoSEQ multiplex PCR. Of fewer than 150,000 clones in the sample, around 85% are singletons; the top ten hold under 8.5%. Material for sequencing was PBMCs. The receptors were gathered from a woman aged 25 to 45 in good health and CMV-seropositive.

The chain uses TRBV7-2 and TRBJ1-4; D may be TRBD1 (6 bases). Germline V lookup: CDR1 SGHTA, CDR2 FQGNSA. The CDR3 runs to 14 residues. The ends were cut back, 5 bases at V and 3 bases at J, with 10 bases in the middle. CDR3 in DNA: TGTGCCAGCAGCCGGGGGGCAGCTAATGAAAAACTGTTTTTT. This gives the protein CASSRGAANEKLFF.

The chain recombines TRBV5-6 with TRBJ1-1, with a possible D match to TRBD1 (5 bases). V lost 4 bases and J lost 2, with 12 bases in between. Germline-derived CDR1 and CDR2 are SGHDT and YYEEEE. CDR3 length: 14 amino acids. CDR3 amino acids: CASSRAGTNTEAFF. CDR3 coding DNA: TGTGCCAGCAGCCGAGCCGGGACTAACACTGAAGCTTTCTTT. Full variable domain (outside the CDR3, taken from reference TRBV5-6 and TRBJ1-1): DAGVTQSPTHLIKTRGQQVTLRCSPKSGHDTVSWYQQALGQGPQFIFQYYEEEERQRGNFPDRFSGHQFPNYSSELNVNALLLGDSALYLCASSRAGTNTEAFFGQGTRLTVV.

This sequence joins TRBV6-1 and TRBJ1-5; D possibly corresponds to TRBD1 (5 bases). Germline-derived CDR1 and CDR2 are MNHNS and SASEGT. This CDR3 contains 15 residues. V dropped 2 bases and J dropped 5 bases, with 13 bases sitting between them. The CDR3 bases are TGTGCCAGCAGTGAAAGCCAGGGCGCTCATCAGCCCCAGCATTTT. This translates into CASSESQGAHQPQHF.

The V call is TRBV2, the J call TRBJ2-1; 7 bases map to TRBD1. Germline values: CDR1 SNHLY, CDR2 FYNNEI. This CDR3 comprises 13 residues. Trimming removed 7 bases from V and 3 bases from J; junction bases left unmatched: 3. The DNA of the CDR3 is TGTGCCAGCAAGGGGGACAGCTACAATGAGCAGTTCTTC. Translated, it gives CASKGDSYNEQFF.

The chain has TRBV2 and TRBJ1-6; D uncertain. The V gene's germline CDR1 is SNHLY and CDR2 FYNNEI. The CDR3 runs to 14 residues. The V end was cut by 4 bases, the J end by 10 bases, with 14 bases between. CDR3 nucleotides: TGTGCCAGCAGTGCTAATGGACGGGAATCACCCCTCCACTTT. Protein: CASSANGRESPLHF.

This clone was seen a few times. The V call is TRBV5-6, the J call TRBJ1-6, with TRBD1 identical over 8 bases. Germline CDR1 and CDR2: SGHDT and YYEEEE. Germline trimming cut 5 bases from V and 5 bases from J; bases unmatched to any gene: 6. The CDR3 length is 15 residues. CDR3 coding DNA: TGTGCCAGCAGTTCAGTGGGACAGGATAATTCACCCCTCCACTTT. It specifies CASSSVGQDNSPLHF.

The chain joins TRBV10-3 to TRBJ1-6; TRBD1 might be the D (6 bases). Per the germline V gene, CDR1 is ENHRY and CDR2 is SYGVKD. There are 13 residues in the CDR3. V lost 8 bases and J 6 bases, leaving 11 bases between the germline ends. The CDR3 DNA sequence: TGTGCCATCGGAGGACAGCCTAATTCACCCCTCCACTTT. Translated: CAIGGQPNSPLHF.

This sequence joins TRBV18 and TRBJ2-5; 10 nucleotides agree with TRBD1. The length of the CDR3 is 18 residues. V gave up 4 bases and J gave up 4 bases; unmatched junction bases: 15. Germline CDR1 is KGHSH and CDR2 is LQKENI. CDR3 sequence reads: CASSLTGTGVSEVETQYF. CDR3 in DNA: TGTGCCAGCTCACTCACCGGGACAGGGGTTTCGGAAGTAGAGACCCAGTACTTC.